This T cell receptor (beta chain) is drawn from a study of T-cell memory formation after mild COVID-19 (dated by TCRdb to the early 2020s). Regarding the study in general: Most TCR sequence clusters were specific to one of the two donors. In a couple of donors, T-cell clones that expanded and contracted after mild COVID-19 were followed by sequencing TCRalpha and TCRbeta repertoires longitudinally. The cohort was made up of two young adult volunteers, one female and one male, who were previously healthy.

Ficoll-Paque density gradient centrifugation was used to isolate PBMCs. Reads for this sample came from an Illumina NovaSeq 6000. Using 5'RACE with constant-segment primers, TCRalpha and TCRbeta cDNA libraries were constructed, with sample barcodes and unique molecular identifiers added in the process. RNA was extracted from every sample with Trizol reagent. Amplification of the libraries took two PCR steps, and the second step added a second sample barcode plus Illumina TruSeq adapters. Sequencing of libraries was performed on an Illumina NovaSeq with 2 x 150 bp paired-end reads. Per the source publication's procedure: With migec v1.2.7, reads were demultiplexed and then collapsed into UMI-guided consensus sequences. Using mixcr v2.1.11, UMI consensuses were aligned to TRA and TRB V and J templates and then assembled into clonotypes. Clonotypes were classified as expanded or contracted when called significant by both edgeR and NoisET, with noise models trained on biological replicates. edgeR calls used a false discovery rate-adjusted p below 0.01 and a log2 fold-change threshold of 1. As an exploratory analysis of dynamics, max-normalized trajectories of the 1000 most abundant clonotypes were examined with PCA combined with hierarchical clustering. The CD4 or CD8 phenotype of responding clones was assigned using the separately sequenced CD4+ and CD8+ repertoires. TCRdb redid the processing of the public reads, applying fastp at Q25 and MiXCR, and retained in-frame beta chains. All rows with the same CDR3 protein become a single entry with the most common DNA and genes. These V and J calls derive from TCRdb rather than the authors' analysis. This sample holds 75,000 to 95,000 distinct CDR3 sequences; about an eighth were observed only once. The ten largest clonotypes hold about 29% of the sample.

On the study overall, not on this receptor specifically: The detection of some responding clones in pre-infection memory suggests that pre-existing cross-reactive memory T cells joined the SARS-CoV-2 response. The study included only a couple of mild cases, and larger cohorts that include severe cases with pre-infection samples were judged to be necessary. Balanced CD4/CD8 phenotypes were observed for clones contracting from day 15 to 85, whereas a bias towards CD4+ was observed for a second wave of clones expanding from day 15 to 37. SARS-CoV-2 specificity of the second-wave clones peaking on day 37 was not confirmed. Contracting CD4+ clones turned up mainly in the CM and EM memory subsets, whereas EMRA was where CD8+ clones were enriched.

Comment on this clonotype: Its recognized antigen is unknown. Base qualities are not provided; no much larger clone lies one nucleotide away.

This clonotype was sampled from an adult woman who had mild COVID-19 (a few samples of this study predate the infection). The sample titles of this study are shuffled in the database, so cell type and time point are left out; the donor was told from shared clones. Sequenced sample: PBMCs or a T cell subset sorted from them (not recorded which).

The nucleotide sequence is given as TGCAGTGCTAGTACAGGGGGCTACGAGCAGTACTTC. This encodes CSASTGGYEQYF. The chain is encoded by TRBV20-1 joined to TRBJ2-7, with 8 middle bases fitting TRBD1. CDR1 DFQATT and CDR2 SNEGSKA were looked up in the germline V gene (reference sequence). Its CDR3 holds 12 amino acids, cysteine through phenylalanine. The only DNA kept is the CDR3, 36 bases in frame from the first base. V is cut back by 3 bases and J by 3 bases, with 1 base in the junction unmatched.